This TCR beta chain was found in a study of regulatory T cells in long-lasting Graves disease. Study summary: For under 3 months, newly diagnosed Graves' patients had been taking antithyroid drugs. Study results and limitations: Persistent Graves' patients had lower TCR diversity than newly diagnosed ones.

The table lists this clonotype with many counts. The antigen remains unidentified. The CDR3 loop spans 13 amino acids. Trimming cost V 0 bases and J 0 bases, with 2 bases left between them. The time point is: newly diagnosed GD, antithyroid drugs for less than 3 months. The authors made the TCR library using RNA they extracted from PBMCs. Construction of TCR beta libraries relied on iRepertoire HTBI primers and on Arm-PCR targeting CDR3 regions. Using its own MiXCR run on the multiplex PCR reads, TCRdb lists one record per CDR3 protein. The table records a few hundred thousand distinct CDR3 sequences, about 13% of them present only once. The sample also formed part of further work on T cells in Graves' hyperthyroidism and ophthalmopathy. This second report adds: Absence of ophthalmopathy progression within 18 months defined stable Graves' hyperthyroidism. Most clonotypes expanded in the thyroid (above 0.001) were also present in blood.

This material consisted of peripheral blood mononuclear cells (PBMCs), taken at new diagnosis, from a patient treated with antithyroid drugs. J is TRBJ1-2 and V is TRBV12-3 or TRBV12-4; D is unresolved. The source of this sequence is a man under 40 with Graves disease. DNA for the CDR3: TGTGCCAGCAGTTTAGCTCCTAACTATGGCTACACCTTC. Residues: CASSLAPNYGYTF.